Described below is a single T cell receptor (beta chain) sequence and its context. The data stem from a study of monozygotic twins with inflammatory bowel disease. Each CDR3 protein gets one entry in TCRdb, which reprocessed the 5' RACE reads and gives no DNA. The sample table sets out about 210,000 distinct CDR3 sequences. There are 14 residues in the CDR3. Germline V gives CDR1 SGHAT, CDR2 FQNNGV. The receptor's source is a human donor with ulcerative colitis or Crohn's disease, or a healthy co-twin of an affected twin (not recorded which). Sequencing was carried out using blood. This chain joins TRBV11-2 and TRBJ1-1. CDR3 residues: CASSLVPGNTEAFF.